This record covers a single TCR beta chain. The source of the sample is a study of tumor-infiltrating lymphocytes in localized non-small cell lung cancer. The CDR3 consists of 17 residues. V lost 5 bases to trimming and J lost 0 bases, with 19 bases between them. Germline V gives CDR1 LNHDA, CDR2 SQIVND (reference sequence). Libraries were prepared by immunoSEQ multiplex PCR; TCRdb keeps only in-frame clonotypes and omits some of them. The table includes 10,000 to 15,000 clones, 65% to 90% detected once. This sequence originates from a human donor with non-small cell lung cancer. Sequencing was performed on lung tumor tissue. The chain couples TRBV19 to TRBJ1-1, with a weak D call TRBD1 (5 bases). CDR3 coding DNA: TGTGCCAGTAGTCCGCGGGGCTACAAGTGGGTGAACACTGAAGCTTTCTTT. This translates into CASSPRGYKWVNTEAFF. The entire variable domain, with the rest obtained from reference TRBV19 and TRBJ1-1, is as follows: DGGITQSPKYLFRKEGQNVTLSCEQNLNHDAMYWYRQDPGQGLRLIYYSQIVNDFQKGDIAEGYSVSREKKESFPLTVTSAQKNPTAFYLCASSPRGYKWVNTEAFFGQGTRLTVV.